The 18 T cell receptor beta chains presented below share a single source sample, sequenced in a study of blood T cell repertoires in COVID-19. Using immunoSEQ multiplex PCR, the repertoire was profiled, and TCRdb retains in-frame clones only, with some absent. The sample yields about 210,000 clones, 65% to 85% seen once. The sequenced sample was PBMCs or T cells enriched from blood (not recorded which). These receptors came from a man aged 25 to 40 with acute COVID-19.

This chain joins TRBV7-2 and TRBJ2-1; 8 bases line up with TRBD1. V was pared by 5 bases and J by 2 bases, with 8 bases of the junction left unmatched. The CDR3 runs to 16 residues. CDR1 and CDR2 (germline): SGHTA, FQGNSA. The CDR3 here is CASSEFAGGAYNEQFF. In DNA, the CDR3 is TGTGCCAGCAGCGAATTCGCAGGGGGCGCCTACAATGAGCAGTTCTTC.

The V call is TRBV21-1, the J call TRBJ2-7; the D segment call TRBD1 is taken from the table without a DNA check. TRBV21-1 is given as a pseudogene. The CDR3 extends over 15 amino acids. The CDR3 DNA reads TGTGCCAGCAGCAAAGCGCGTCCCGTTGGGGCCGAGCAGTACTTC. Translation: CASSKARPVGAEQYF.

This clone was recorded a few times. This chain joins TRBV6-2 or TRBV6-3 and TRBJ1-5, with 8 bases lining up with TRBD1. With V trimmed by 4 bases and J by 4 bases, 9 bases remained unmatched. This CDR3 is built from 16 residues. CDR1 MNHEY and CDR2 SVGEGT come from the germline V gene. The CDR3 is CASSSTTGVRNQPQHF. CDR3 DNA sequence: TGTGCCAGCAGTTCCACGACAGGGGTACGGAATCAGCCCCAGCATTTT.

The J gene is TRBJ1-2, the V gene TRBV4-2; the match to TRBD1 covers 7 bases. J lost 7 bases, V lost 2 bases, and 7 bases had no gene match. The CDR3 spans 14 residues. CDR1 and CDR2 from the germline V gene are LGHNA and YNFKEQ. The CDR3 region is CASSQYRGARGYTF. CDR3 sequence (DNA): TGTGCCAGCAGCCAATACAGGGGCGCGCGTGGCTACACCTTC.

This rearrangement joins TRBV5-3 to TRBJ1-1, with D maybe TRBD1 (6 bases). TRBV5-3 falls under the ORF class, with uncertain function. The CDR3 has 14 amino acids. V lost 7 bases, J lost 1 base, and 14 bases lay in between. DNA for the CDR3: TGTGCCAGAGCTCTAAGGGGGAGGAACACTGAAGCTTTCTTT. Its protein is CARALRGRNTEAFF.

The CDR3 here is CASSSQFEDEQFF. The CDR3 nucleotides are TGTGCCAGCAGCTCTCAATTTGAGGATGAGCAGTTCTTC. The chain recombines TRBV5-6 with TRBJ2-1; D not certain. Germline CDR1 SGHDT, CDR2 YYEEEE. Trimming pared 3 bases from V and 8 bases from J, leaving 12 bases between. The CDR3 is made up of 13 amino acids.

This rearrangement joins TRBV29-1 to TRBJ1-2; D ambiguous. V was clipped by 4 bases and J by 7 bases, with 7 bases between them. Germline CDR1 and CDR2: SQVTM and ANQGSEA. The CDR3 spans 10 residues. CDR3 DNA sequence: TGCAGCGTTGTACTTGGTGGCTACACCTTC. It encodes CSVVLGGYTF.

The chain is built from TRBV5-4 and TRBJ2-7; 8 bases fit TRBD2. J gave up 5 bases and V 7 bases, and 11 bases lay outside the gene matches. CDR1 is SGHNT and CDR2 is YYREEE in the germline V gene (reference sequence). The CDR3 consists of 14 residues. CDR3 region: CASSRGGAGHEQYF. DNA of the CDR3: TGTGCCAGCTCACGGGGGGGCGCCGGCCACGAGCAGTACTTC.

The chain has TRBV19 and TRBJ2-3, with D tentatively TRBD1 (5 bases). Germline V gene sequence: CDR1 LNHDA, CDR2 SQIVND (reference sequence). Trimming cost V 5 bases and J 11 bases, with 14 bases left between them. This CDR3 comprises 12 residues. DNA of the CDR3: TGTGCCAGTAGTCGGACAAACCAACTGCAGTATTTT. Translating it yields CASSRTNQLQYF.

J is TRBJ2-7 and V is TRBV28, with 10 bases that match TRBD1. The trim removed 4 bases at V and 1 base at J, leaving 4 bases unmatched. In germline, CDR1 is MDHEN, CDR2 SYDVKM. CDR3 size: 15 residues. This CDR3 reads CASSSGQGNSYEQYF. For the CDR3, the DNA is TGTGCCAGCAGTTCGGGACAGGGGAATTCCTACGAGCAGTACTTC.

The CDR3 protein is CASISGTGDHEQYF. As DNA, the CDR3 is TGTGCCAGCATTTCCGGGACAGGGGACCACGAGCAGTACTTC. The chain couples TRBV2 to TRBJ2-7; 10 positions agree with TRBD1. This CDR3 is built from 14 residues. V shed 7 bases, J shed 5 bases, and the junction held 8 bases outside the gene matches. CDR1 SNHLY and CDR2 FYNNEI come from the germline V gene.

V gene TRBV7-3 combines with J gene TRBJ2-1; 7 bases are a match to TRBD1. CDR1 SGHTA and CDR2 FQGTGA come from the germline V gene. This CDR3 is built from 13 residues. The V segment lost 4 bases and the J segment 8 bases; nucleotides outside the gene matches: 5. The CDR3 spells CASSSTGRDEQFF. CDR3 sequence (DNA): TGTGCCAGCAGCTCGACAGGGCGGGATGAGCAGTTCTTC.

V is TRBV6-6 and J is TRBJ1-3; D call uncertain. CDR1 and CDR2 from the germline V gene are MNHNY and SVGAGI (reference sequence). This CDR3 comprises 13 residues. Trimming took 5 bases from V and 0 from J, leaving 5 bases between them. The CDR3 sequence: CASSHTSGNTIYF. CDR3 bases: TGTGCCAGCAGTCACACCTCTGGAAACACCATATATTTT.

The chain couples TRBV5-1 to TRBJ2-2, with 7 bases lining up with TRBD1. The CDR3 is 15 amino acids. The germline CDR1 and CDR2 sequences are SGHRS and YFSETQ. Trimming cost V 3 bases and J 6 bases; bases outside gene matches: 8. In nucleotides, the CDR3 is TGCGCCAGCAGCTGGAACAGGGGTTCCCCCGGGGAGCTGTTTTTT. Translating gives CASSWNRGSPGELFF.

V gene TRBV21-1 combines with J gene TRBJ2-2; the DNA was not used to check the table's D call, TRBD1. TRBV21-1 is a pseudogene segment. This CDR3 spans 17 amino acids. This chain's CDR3 is CASDPGGPSGSTGELFF. As DNA, the CDR3 is TGTGCCAGCGACCCAGGGGGCCCCAGCGGTAGCACCGGGGAGCTGTTTTTT.

The chain is built from TRBV7-6 and TRBJ2-5, with 7 bases matching TRBD2. The ends lost 2 bases at V and 5 bases at J; junction bases unmatched: 8. Germline CDR1 is SGHVS and CDR2 is FNYEAQ. The CDR3 sequence is 15 residues long. The CDR3 reads CASSLLAGDRETQYF. DNA of the CDR3: TGTGCCAGCAGCTTATTGGCGGGGGATAGGGAGACCCAGTACTTC. The whole variable domain, remainder taken from reference TRBV7-6 and TRBJ2-5, is GAGVSQSPRYKVTKRGQDVALRCDPISGHVSLYWYRQALGQGPEFLTYFNYEAQQDKSGLPNDRFSAERPEGSISTLTIQRTEQRDSAMYRCASSLLAGDRETQYFGPGTRLLVL.

This clone has just a few counts. The chain combines TRBV7-9 with TRBJ1-2; TRBD1 agrees at 8 bases. Losses at the gene ends were 7 bases for V and 6 bases for J; bases not matched to a gene: 7. The CDR3 consists of 13 residues. Germline values: CDR1 SEHNR, CDR2 FQNEAQ (reference sequence). CDR3 amino acids: CASTSTGVNGYTF. CDR3 sequence (DNA): TGTGCCAGCACGTCGACAGGGGTCAATGGCTACACCTTC. The full variable domain, in which reference TRBV7-9 and TRBJ1-2 provide the parts outside the CDR3, is DTGVSQNPRHKITKRGQNVTFRCDPISEHNRLYWYRQTLGQGPEFLTYFQNEAQLEKSRLLSDRFSAERPKGSFSTLEIQRTEQGDSAMYLCASTSTGVNGYTFGSGTRLTVV.

The chain has TRBV18 and TRBJ1-2, with 9 bases lining up with TRBD1. The CDR3 totals 16 residues. J gave up 6 bases and V 3 bases, and 11 bases lay outside the gene matches. In germline, CDR1 is KGHSH, CDR2 LQKENI. The CDR3 here is CASSPSGTGIVNGYTF. The CDR3 nucleotides are TGTGCCAGCTCACCGAGCGGGACAGGGATTGTGAATGGCTACACCTTC.